Described below is a single T cell receptor (beta chain) sequence and its context. Some clones are missing from TCRdb's copy, which holds only in-frame ones; the method was immunoSEQ multiplex PCR. Of 70,000 to 95,000 clones in the sample, around 97% were seen once. The sample comes from a study of technical replicates of blood from a handful of donors. The length of the CDR3 is 13 residues. CDR1 is LNHNV and CDR2 is YYDKDF in the germline V gene (reference sequence). With 0 bases removed from V and 3 bases from J, the gap between germline ends came to 6 bases. Material for sequencing was T cells isolated from PBMCs. This sequence joins TRBV15 and TRBJ2-7; D perhaps matches TRBD1 (6 bases). This clonotype was sampled from a human donor in good health. The DNA for the CDR3 is TGTGCCACCAGCAGAGAGGGACACTACGAGCAGTACTTC. The encoded protein is CATSREGHYEQYF.